The T cell receptor beta chain under discussion was sequenced for a study of blood T cells in healthy people across ages. V was pared by 1 base and J by 2 bases, with 4 bases of the junction left unmatched. Germline assignment: CDR1 LGHNA and CDR2 YSLEER. CDR3 length equals 16 residues. Study-level results: Whereas aged donors had fewer naive CD4+ cells, long-lived donors had more of them and higher diversity. Because donor CMV status was unknown, expanded clonotype changes were possibly confounded. With age, beta diversity per million T cells declined roughly linearly, significantly by about 40.

Concerning this clonotype itself: What it binds is not known.

Combining a sample-barcoded 5' primer with a J-beta primer mix, a second PCR ran for roughly 6 to 12 cycles. TCRdb re-analysed the 5' RACE reads in MiXCR, keeping a single row per CDR3 protein. The sample yields 800,000 or so distinct CDR3 sequences, approximately 59% seen once. V is TRBV4-3 and J is TRBJ2-7; 11 nucleotides line up with TRBD2. The sample was blood. This sequence originates from a man younger than 45 in good health. In DNA form, the CDR3 reads TGCGCCAGCAGCCAAGCGACACTAGCGGGGGCCTACGAGCAGTACTTC. Its protein is CASSQATLAGAYEQYF.